This TCR beta chain was captured by sequencing in a study of Ad26.COV2.S vaccination and SARS-CoV-2 variants. Whole-study findings and limits: Vaccine recipients surpassed placebo recipients in spike-specific TCR breadth. Non-spike TCR breadth was similar in vaccine and placebo recipients. Substantial post-vaccination breadth of spike-specific CD8+ and CD4+ T cell responses was reported. Researchers cautioned that TCR breadth and depth analyses may have underestimated total T cell responses.

V gave up 0 bases and J gave up 5 bases; unmatched junction bases: 0. The CDR3 has 13 residues. Germline loops: CDR1 GTSNPN, CDR2 SVGIG (reference sequence). For this clone: What it recognizes is unknown.

The data were produced by immunoSEQ multiplex PCR, yet TCRdb's version contains in-frame clones alone and is incomplete. Of 180,000 or so clones listed, around 88% are singletons. V and J are TRBV30 and TRBJ1-4, with 7 bases that match TRBD1. The TCR originated in a human donor who had recovered from COVID-19. The starting material was peripheral blood, obtained after recovery from COVID-19. The CDR3 DNA sequence: TGTGCCTGGAGTGTACAGGGGAATGAAAAACTGTTTTTT. This encodes CAWSVQGNEKLFF.